One sample yielded the 13 T cell receptor beta chains listed below, sequenced in a study of OX40 agonist ivuxolimab in advanced cancers. Profiled with immunoSEQ multiplex PCR; TCRdb holds only in-frame clones, not every one. The sample has tens of thousands of clones, about nine tenths seen once. The source was CD4+ or CD8+ T cells sorted from blood, collected in a trial of the OX40 agonist ivuxolimab. These receptors were taken from an adult with an advanced solid tumor such as melanoma, head and neck, liver or kidney cancer.

This clone was detected once. V usage is TRBV27 and J usage is TRBJ1-2, with D tentatively TRBD1 (5 bases). Germline CDR1 and CDR2: MNHEY and SMNVEV (reference sequence). CDR3 length equals 13 residues. Trimming pared 7 bases from V and 2 bases from J, leaving 11 bases between. The CDR3 nucleotides read TGTGCCAGCAAACCCGGGACCAACTATGGCTACACCTTC. Protein sequence: CASKPGTNYGYTF.

The chain carries TRBV7-9 and TRBJ1-2, with D unclear. Germline-derived CDR1 and CDR2 are SEHNR and FQNEAQ (reference sequence). Trimming took off 1 base at V and 4 bases at J, with 10 bases between the two ends. The CDR3 extends over 14 amino acids. CDR3 amino acids: CASSLEAASYGYTF. Written as DNA, the CDR3 is TGTGCCAGCAGCTTAGAGGCAGCCAGCTATGGCTACACCTTC.

The chain uses TRBV29-1 and TRBJ2-2, with TRBD2 matching over 9 bases. Per the germline V gene, CDR1 is SQVTM and CDR2 is ANQGSEA. V was clipped by 7 bases and J by 5 bases; unmatched bases: 8. The CDR3 runs 14 residues. The CDR3 sequence: CSAPSGTDTGELFF. The CDR3 DNA reads TGCAGCGCCCCTAGCGGGACTGATACCGGGGAGCTGTTTTTT.

CDR3 sequence reads: CASWRAASYNEQFF. Written as DNA, the CDR3 is TGTGCCAGTTGGAGGGCAGCCTCCTACAATGAGCAGTTCTTC. The chain combines TRBV27 with TRBJ2-1; TRBD2 is a possible D gene (6 bases). Between the trimmed V and J ends, which lost 9 bases and 0 bases, there was a span of 12 bases. Germline CDR1 is MNHEY and CDR2 is SMNVEV (reference sequence). The CDR3 extends over 14 amino acids.

The V call is TRBV7-3, the J call TRBJ2-5, with D hard to call. CDR1 is SGHTA and CDR2 is FQGTGA in the germline V gene. V was shortened by 6 bases and J by 1 base, with 15 bases between the two germline ends. This CDR3 is 15 amino acids long. Here the CDR3 DNA reads TGTGCCAGCAGGTTGGACCCGGACCGCCAAGAGACCCAGTACTTC. This sequence encodes CASRLDPDRQETQYF.

This chain uses TRBV28 with TRBJ1-6; 8 bases match TRBD1. Germline loops: CDR1 MDHEN, CDR2 SYDVKM. This CDR3 is built from 14 residues. J lost 7 bases, V lost 4 bases, and 3 bases had no gene match. The CDR3 DNA follows: TGTGCCAGCAGTTCGGGACAGGCCAATTCACCCCTCCACTTT. Its translation: CASSSGQANSPLHF.

The chain employs TRBV28 and TRBJ2-1; TRBD1 aligns across 9 bases. The CDR3 is made up of 14 amino acids. V trimming: 7 bases; J trimming: 5 bases; junction bases outside the gene matches: 6. The germline V gene has CDR1 MDHEN and CDR2 SYDVKM. Here the CDR3 reads CASKTGGRNNEQFF. CDR3 bases: TGTGCCAGCAAAACAGGGGGCCGGAACAATGAGCAGTTCTTC.

V is TRBV5-1 and J is TRBJ2-6; D not certain. The CDR3 has 13 residues. Trimming stripped 0 bases from V and 2 bases from J, with 0 bases between. Germline loops: CDR1 SGHRS, CDR2 YFSETQ. DNA of the CDR3: TGCGCCAGCAGCTTGGCTGGGGCCAACGTCCTGACTTTC. Protein product: CASSLAGANVLTF.

This rearrangement joins TRBV5-4 to TRBJ2-7; 12 bases are a match to TRBD1. Germline loops: CDR1 SGHNT, CDR2 YYREEE (reference sequence). Trimming cost V 4 bases and J 7 bases; bases outside gene matches: 12. This CDR3 is 16 amino acids long. The CDR3 region has the DNA TGTGCCAGCAGCCCCGCCCCGGGACAGGGGGCCAGTGAGCAGTACTTC. This gives the protein CASSPAPGQGASEQYF.

This clone was detected only a few times. V usage is TRBV27 and J usage is TRBJ1-1; the D gene is possibly TRBD1 (5 bases). V was shortened by 0 bases and J by 8 bases, with 13 bases between the two germline ends. This CDR3 has 14 amino acids. Germline CDR1 reads MNHEY; CDR2 reads SMNVEV (reference sequence). DNA of the CDR3: TGTGCCAGCAGTTTATCGACGCGGCAGGGCGAAGCTTTCTTT. Translation gives CASSLSTRQGEAFF.

The chain employs TRBV28 and TRBJ2-1; 11 nucleotides agree with TRBD2. The CDR3 length is 12 residues. The V and J ends lost 2 bases and 15 bases, in that order; junction bases with no gene match: 3. Germline V lookup: CDR1 MDHEN, CDR2 SYDVKM. CDR3: CASSLTSGSTFF. CDR3 DNA: TGTGCCAGCAGTTTAACTAGCGGGAGTACGTTCTTC.

The chain uses TRBV7-3 and TRBJ2-1, with a weak D call TRBD2 (6 bases). This CDR3 comprises 14 residues. V dropped 1 base and J dropped 3 bases, with 7 bases sitting between them. Germline V gene sequence: CDR1 SGHTA, CDR2 FQGTGA. The CDR3 reads CASSLNGGYNEQFF. CDR3 DNA: TGTGCCAGCAGCTTAAACGGGGGCTACAATGAGCAGTTCTTC. Supplemented by reference TRBV7-3 and TRBJ2-1, the full variable domain reads GAGVSQTPSNKVTEKGKYVELRCDPISGHTALYWYRQSLGQGPEFLIYFQGTGAADDSGLPNDRFFAVRPEGSVSTLKIQRTERGDSAVYLCASSLNGGYNEQFFGPGTRLTVL.

J is TRBJ1-2 and V is TRBV9; 9 bases fit TRBD1. The CDR3 loop spans 16 amino acids. Germline V gene data show CDR1 as SGDLS and CDR2 as YYNGEE. J was trimmed by 3 bases and V by 3 bases; bases with no gene match: 9. CDR3 sequence: CASSAEVTGGDYGYTF. The DNA for the CDR3 is TGTGCCAGCAGCGCGGAAGTGACAGGGGGTGACTATGGCTACACCTTC. Supplemented by reference TRBV9 and TRBJ1-2, the full variable domain reads DSGVTQTPKHLITATGQRVTLRCSPRSGDLSVYWYQQSLDQGLQFLIQYYNGEERAKGNILERFSAQQFPDLHSELNLSSLELGDSALYFCASSAEVTGGDYGYTFGSGTRLTVV.